This TCR beta chain was recovered during a study of T cell repertoires in cytomegalovirus infection. In the study overall: Matching HLA type and CMV infection were both indicated by public TCR beta signatures. General study findings and limits: Pooled public TCR beta family frequency picked out CMV carriers with the relevant HLA. Across the ex vivo response, the dominant clonotypes were HLA-C-restricted CMV-specific TCR beta clonotypes.

The table lists this clonotype with many counts. What it recognizes is unknown. Each CDR3 protein gets one entry after TCRdb re-called the reads with MiXCR. Seen here are 200,000 to 300,000 distinct CDR3 sequences, around an eighth observed once, and the top ten hold 1.5% to 2%. This CDR3 contains 16 residues. Germline lookup yields CDR1 SGHNT and CDR2 YYREEE (reference sequence). V gave up 2 bases and J gave up 5 bases; unmatched junction bases: 6. The sample taken for sequencing was PBMCs. The V gene is TRBV5-4, the J gene TRBJ2-7, with 14 positions matching TRBD2. The source of this sequence is a human donor in good health (CMV status not recorded). Some clones in this sample may be carry-over from other donors' samples. This chain's CDR3 is CASSFPGLAGGNEQYF. The CDR3, as DNA: TGTGCCAGCAGCTTTCCCGGACTAGCGGGAGGTAACGAGCAGTACTTC. Variable domain in full (rest from reference TRBV5-4 and TRBJ2-7): ETGVTQSPTHLIKTRGQQVTLRCSSQSGHNTVSWYQQALGQGPQFIFQYYREEENGRGNFPPRFSGLQFPNYSSELNVNALELDDSALYLCASSFPGLAGGNEQYFGPGTRLTVT.